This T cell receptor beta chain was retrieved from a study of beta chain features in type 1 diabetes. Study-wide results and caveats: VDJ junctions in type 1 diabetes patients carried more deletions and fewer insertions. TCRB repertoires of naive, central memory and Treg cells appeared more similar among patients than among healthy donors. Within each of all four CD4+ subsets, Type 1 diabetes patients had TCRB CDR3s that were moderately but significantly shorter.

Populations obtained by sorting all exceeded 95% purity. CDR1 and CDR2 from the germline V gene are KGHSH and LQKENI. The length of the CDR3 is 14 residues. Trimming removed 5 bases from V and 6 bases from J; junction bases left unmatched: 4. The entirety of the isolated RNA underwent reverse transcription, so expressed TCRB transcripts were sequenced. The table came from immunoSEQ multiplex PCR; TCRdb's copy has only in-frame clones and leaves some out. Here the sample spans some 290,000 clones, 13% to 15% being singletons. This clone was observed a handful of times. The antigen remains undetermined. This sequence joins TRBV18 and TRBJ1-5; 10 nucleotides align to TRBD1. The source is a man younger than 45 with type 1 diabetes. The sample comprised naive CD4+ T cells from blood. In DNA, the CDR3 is TGTGCCAGCTCAGGACGACAGGGGGCTCAGCCCCAGCATTTT. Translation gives CASSGRQGAQPQHF.